This T cell receptor beta chain emerged from a study of early T cells in non-severe SARS-CoV-2 infection. MiXCR, applied by TCRdb to the 5' RACE reads, yields one record per CDR3 protein. The sample lists some 40,000 distinct CDR3 sequences, around 8% occurring once. Trimming cost V 5 bases and J 13 bases, with 12 bases left between them. CDR1 and CDR2 from the germline V gene are SGHAT and FQDESV (reference sequence). This CDR3 has 11 amino acids. Ten or more counts support this clonotype. The clonotype was recovered from an adult who was a healthcare worker with PCR-confirmed SARS-CoV-2 infection or an uninfected control (not recorded which). V is TRBV11-1 and J is TRBJ2-1; D ambiguous. This specimen consisted of whole blood, obtained at baseline. The CDR3: CASSLSREQFF. CDR3 coding DNA: TGTGCCAGCAGCCTTAGCAGAGAACAGTTCTTC.